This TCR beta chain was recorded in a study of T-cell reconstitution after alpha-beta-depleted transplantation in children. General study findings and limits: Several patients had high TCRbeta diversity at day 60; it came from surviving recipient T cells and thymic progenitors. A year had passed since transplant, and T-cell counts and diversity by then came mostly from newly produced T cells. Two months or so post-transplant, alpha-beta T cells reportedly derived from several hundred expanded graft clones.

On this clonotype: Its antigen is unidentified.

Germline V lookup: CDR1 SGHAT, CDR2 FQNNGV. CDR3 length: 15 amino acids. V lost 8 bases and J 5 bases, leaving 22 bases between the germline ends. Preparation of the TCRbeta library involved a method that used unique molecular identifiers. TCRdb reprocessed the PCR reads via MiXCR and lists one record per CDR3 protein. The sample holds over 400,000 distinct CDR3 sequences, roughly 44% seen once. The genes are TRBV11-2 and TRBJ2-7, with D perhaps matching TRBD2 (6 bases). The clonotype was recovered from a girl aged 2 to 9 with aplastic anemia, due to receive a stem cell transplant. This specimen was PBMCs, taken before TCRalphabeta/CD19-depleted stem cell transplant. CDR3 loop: CASRNRGWGVHEQYF. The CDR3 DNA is TGTGCCAGCCGTAATCGAGGCTGGGGGGTCCACGAGCAGTACTTC.